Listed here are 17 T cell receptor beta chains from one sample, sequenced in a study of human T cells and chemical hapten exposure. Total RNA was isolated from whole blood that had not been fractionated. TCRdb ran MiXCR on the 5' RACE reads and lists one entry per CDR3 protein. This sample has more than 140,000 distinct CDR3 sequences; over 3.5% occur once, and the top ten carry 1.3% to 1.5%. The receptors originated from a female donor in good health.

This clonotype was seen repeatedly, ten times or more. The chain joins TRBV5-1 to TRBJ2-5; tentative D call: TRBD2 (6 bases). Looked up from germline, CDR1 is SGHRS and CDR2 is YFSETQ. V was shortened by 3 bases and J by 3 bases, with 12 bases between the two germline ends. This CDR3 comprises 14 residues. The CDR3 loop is CASSSGTAKETQYF. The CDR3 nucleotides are TGCGCCAGCAGCTCAGGGACTGCAAAAGAGACCCAGTACTTC.

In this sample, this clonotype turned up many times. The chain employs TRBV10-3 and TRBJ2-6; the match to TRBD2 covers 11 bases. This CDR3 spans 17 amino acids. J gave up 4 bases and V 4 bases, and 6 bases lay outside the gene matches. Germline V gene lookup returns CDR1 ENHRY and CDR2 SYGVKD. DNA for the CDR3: TGTGCCATCAGTGTTTTAGCGGGGGGGCTCGGGGCCAACGTCCTGACTTTC. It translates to CAISVLAGGLGANVLTF.

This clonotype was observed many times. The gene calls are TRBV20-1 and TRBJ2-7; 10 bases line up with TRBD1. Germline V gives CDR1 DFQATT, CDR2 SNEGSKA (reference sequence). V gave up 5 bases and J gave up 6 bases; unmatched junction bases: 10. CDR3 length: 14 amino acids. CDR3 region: CSARPGTGVAEQYF. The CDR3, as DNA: TGCAGTGCTCGGCCCGGGACAGGGGTGGCCGAGCAGTACTTC.

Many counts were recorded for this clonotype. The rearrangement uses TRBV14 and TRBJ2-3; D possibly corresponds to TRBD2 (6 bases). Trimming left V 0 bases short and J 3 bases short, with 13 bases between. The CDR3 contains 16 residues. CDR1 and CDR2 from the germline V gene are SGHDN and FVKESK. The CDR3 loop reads CASSQDSGLRTDTQYF. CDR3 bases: TGTGCCAGCAGCCAAGATTCGGGACTCAGGACAGATACGCAGTATTTT.

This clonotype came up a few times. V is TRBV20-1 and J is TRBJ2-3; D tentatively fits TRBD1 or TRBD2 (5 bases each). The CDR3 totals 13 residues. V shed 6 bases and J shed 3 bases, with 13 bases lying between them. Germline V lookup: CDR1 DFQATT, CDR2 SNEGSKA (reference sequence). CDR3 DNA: TGCAGTGCAGGAGGATGGGGGACAGATACGCAGTATTTT. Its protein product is CSAGGWGTDTQYF.

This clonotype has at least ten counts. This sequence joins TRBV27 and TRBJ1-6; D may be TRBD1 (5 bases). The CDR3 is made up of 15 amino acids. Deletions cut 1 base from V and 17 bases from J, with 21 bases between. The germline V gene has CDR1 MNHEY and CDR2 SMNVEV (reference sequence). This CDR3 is CASSLFGGEASEIHF. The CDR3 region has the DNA TGTGCCAGCAGTTTATTTGGGGGAGAAGCGTCAGAGATCCACTTT.

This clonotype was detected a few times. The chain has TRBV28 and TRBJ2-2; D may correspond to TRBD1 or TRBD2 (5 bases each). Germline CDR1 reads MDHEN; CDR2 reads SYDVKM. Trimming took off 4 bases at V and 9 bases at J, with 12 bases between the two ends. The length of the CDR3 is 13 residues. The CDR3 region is CASSCGGGRELFF. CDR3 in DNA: TGTGCCAGCAGTTGTGGTGGGGGAAGGGAGCTGTTTTTT.

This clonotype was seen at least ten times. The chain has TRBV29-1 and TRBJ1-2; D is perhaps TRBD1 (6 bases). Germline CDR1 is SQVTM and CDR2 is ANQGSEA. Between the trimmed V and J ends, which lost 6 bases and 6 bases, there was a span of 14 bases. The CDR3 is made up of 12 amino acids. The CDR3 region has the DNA TGCAGCGTAGGGACACCTCGGGATGGCTACACCTTC. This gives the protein CSVGTPRDGYTF.

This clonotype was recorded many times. The CDR3 region is CASSKALSSYNEQFF. The CDR3 DNA is TGTGCCAGTAGTAAAGCACTGAGCTCCTACAATGAGCAGTTCTTC. The rearrangement joins TRBV19 to TRBJ2-1; D is uncertain. The CDR3 is 15 amino acids. Looked up from germline, CDR1 is LNHDA and CDR2 is SQIVND (reference sequence). V lost 4 bases to trimming and J lost 0 bases, with 10 bases between them.

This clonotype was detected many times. In nucleotides, the CDR3 is TGTGCCACCAAGGACAGCAATAGCAATCAGCCCCAGCATTTT. Amino acid sequence: CATKDSNSNQPQHF. The chain uses TRBV24-1 and TRBJ1-5, with a possible D match to TRBD1 (6 bases). The V end lost 8 bases, the J end lost 0 bases, and 10 bases lay between the germline ends. The CDR3 is made up of 14 amino acids. Per the germline V gene, CDR1 is KGHDR and CDR2 is SFDVKD.

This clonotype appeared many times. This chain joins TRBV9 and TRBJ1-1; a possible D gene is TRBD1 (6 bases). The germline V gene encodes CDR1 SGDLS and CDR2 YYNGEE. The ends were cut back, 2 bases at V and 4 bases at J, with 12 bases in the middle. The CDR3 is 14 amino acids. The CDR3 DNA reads TGTGCCAGCAGCGTCGTGGGGGCCCGCACTGAAGCTTTCTTT. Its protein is CASSVVGARTEAFF.

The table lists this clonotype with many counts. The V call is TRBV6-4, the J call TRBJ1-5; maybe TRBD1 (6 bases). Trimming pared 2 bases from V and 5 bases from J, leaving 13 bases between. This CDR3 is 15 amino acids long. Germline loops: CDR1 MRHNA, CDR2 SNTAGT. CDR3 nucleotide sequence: TGTGCCAGCAGTGACAAGGCAGGGGAAGATCAGCCCCAGCATTTT. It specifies CASSDKAGEDQPQHF.

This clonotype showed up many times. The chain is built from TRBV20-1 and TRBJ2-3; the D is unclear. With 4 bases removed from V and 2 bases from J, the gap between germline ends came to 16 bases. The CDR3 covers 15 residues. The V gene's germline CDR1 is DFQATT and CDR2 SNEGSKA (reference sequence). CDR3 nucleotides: TGCAGTGCTAACGACCGCCAGCGATTCACAGATACGCAGTATTTT. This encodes CSANDRQRFTDTQYF.

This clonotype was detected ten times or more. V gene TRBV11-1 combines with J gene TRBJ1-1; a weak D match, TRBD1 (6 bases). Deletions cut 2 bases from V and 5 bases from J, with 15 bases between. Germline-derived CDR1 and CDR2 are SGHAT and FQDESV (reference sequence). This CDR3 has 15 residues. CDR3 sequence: CASSLKMGGTTEAFF. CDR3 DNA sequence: TGTGCCAGCAGCTTAAAGATGGGGGGCACGACTGAAGCTTTCTTT. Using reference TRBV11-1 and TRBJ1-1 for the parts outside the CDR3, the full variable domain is EAEVAQSPRYKITEKSQAVAFWCDPISGHATLYWYRQILGQGPELLVQFQDESVVDDSQLPKDRFSAERLKGVDSTLKIQPAELGDSAMYLCASSLKMGGTTEAFFGQGTRLTVV.

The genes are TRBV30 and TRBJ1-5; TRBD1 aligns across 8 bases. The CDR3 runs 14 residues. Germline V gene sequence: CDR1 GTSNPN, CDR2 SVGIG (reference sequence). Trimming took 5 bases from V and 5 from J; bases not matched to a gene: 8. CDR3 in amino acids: CAWGGQGAHQPQHF. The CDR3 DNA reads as TGTGCCTGGGGCGGCCAGGGGGCACATCAGCCCCAGCATTTT.

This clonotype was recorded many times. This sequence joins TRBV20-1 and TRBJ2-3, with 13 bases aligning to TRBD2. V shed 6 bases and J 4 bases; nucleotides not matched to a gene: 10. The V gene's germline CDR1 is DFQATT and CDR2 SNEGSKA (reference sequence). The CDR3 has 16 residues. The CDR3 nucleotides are TGCAGTGCCGCTACTAGCGGGGGGGCTCTCGCAGATACGCAGTATTTT. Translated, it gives CSAATSGGALADTQYF.

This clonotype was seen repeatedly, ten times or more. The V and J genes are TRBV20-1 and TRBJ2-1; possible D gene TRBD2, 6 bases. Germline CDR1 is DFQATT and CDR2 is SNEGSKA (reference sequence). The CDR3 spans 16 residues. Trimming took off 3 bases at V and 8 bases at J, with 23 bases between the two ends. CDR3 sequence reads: CSARVGTPPANDEQFF. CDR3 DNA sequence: TGCAGTGCTAGGGTAGGGACTCCCCCTGCTAACGATGAGCAGTTCTTC.